The sequence of this TCR beta chain was determined in a study of graft-versus-host responses after intestinal transplantation. Some clones are missing from TCRdb's copy, which holds only in-frame ones; the method was immunoSEQ multiplex PCR. The sample holds over 90,000 clones, approximately 93% seen once. With respect to this clone: Its target is not known.

General study results and limits: With peak circulating GvH clone levels came an association with early post-transplant HvG declines.

The sequence was obtained from a human donor who received an intestinal transplant. The sample consisted of unstimulated CD8+ T cells sorted from spleen or lymph node cells, taken before intestinal transplant.

Here the CDR3 DNA reads TGTGCCAGTAGTATTGGACTCGGGGCCCCTAACGAGCTGTTTTTT. Translated, it gives CASSIGLGAPNELFF. This sequence joins TRBV19 and TRBJ1-4; D may be TRBD1 (5 bases). From germline, CDR1 is LNHDA and CDR2 SQIVND (reference sequence). Between the trimmed V and J ends, which lost 3 bases and 14 bases, there was a span of 22 bases. The CDR3 runs 15 residues.